The 19 T cell receptor beta chains reported below all come from one sample, sequenced in a study of blood T cell repertoires in COVID-19 (dated by TCRdb to the early 2020s). Library generation was performed with the immunoSEQ multiplex PCR assay. TCRdb took over this immuneACCESS table, retaining in-frame rearrangements with V and J assigned. Such tables are incomplete; in checked studies, under half of the missing clones stem from an unresolved V gene, and the remainder is unexplained. Across this sample there are more than 40,000 clones, with 70% to 85% seen only once. In total, the top ten clones hold approximately 2.5% of the sample. The specimen sequenced was peripheral blood. The receptors stem from a man aged 45-60 years with acute or convalescent COVID-19.

This chain links TRBV27 with TRBJ2-3; 7 nucleotides line up with TRBD2. Germline V gene sequence: CDR1 MNHEY, CDR2 SMNVEV (reference sequence). There are 16 residues in the CDR3. J was trimmed by 1 base and V by 0 bases; bases with no gene match: 4. CDR3 region: CASSLSMAGGTDTQYF. CDR3 sequence (DNA): TGTGCCAGCAGTTTATCGATGGCGGGAGGCACAGATACGCAGTATTTT.

The chain combines TRBV4-1 with TRBJ1-6, with TRBD1 matching over 7 bases. J lost 7 bases, V lost 4 bases, and 10 bases had no gene match. The CDR3 totals 16 residues. In germline, CDR1 is MGHRA, CDR2 YSYEKL. Here the CDR3 DNA reads TGCGCCAGCAGCCCCCAGGGGGACCAGAGGAATTCACCCCTCCACTTT. It translates to CASSPQGDQRNSPLHF.

The chain links TRBV5-4 to TRBJ2-7; D ambiguous. The germline gives CDR1 SGHNT, CDR2 YYREEE (reference sequence). V was shortened by 3 bases and J by 0 bases, with 10 bases between the two germline ends. This CDR3 region has 14 residues. The DNA of the CDR3 is TGTGCCAGCAGCTCGATCGGTGCCTCCTACGAGCAGTACTTC. Translation gives CASSSIGASYEQYF. Filled out from reference TRBV5-4 and TRBJ2-7, the complete variable domain reads ETGVTQSPTHLIKTRGQQVTLRCSSQSGHNTVSWYQQALGQGPQFIFQYYREEENGRGNFPPRFSGLQFPNYSSELNVNALELDDSALYLCASSSIGASYEQYFGPGTRLTVT.

On this clone: Other DNA sequences from this sample encode an identical CDR3 as well. The genes are TRBV3-1 (or the pseudogene TRBV3-2) and TRBJ1-6; D is ambiguous. The CDR3 runs 15 residues. Trimming removed 0 bases at V and 7 bases at J, with 10 bases between. The germline V gene has CDR1 LGHDT and CDR2 YNNKEL (reference sequence). The CDR3 loop reads CASSQDRTPNSPLHF. CDR3 bases: TGTGCCAGCAGCCAAGATCGGACTCCCAATTCACCCCTCCACTTT.

The gene calls are TRBV2 and TRBJ2-1, with 8 bases lining up with TRBD2. CDR1 is SNHLY, CDR2 FYNNEI, per germline. This CDR3 spans 13 amino acids. The trim removed 5 bases at V and 8 bases at J, leaving 5 bases unmatched. Here the CDR3 DNA reads TGTGCCAGCAGTTTAGCGGGACGGGATGAGCAGTTCTTC. Its translation: CASSLAGRDEQFF.

The table lists this clone with a few counts. The chain joins TRBV7-8 to TRBJ1-5; no clear D. This CDR3 region has 12 residues. Germline loops: CDR1 SGHVS, CDR2 FQNEAQ. Trimming took off 5 bases at V and 11 bases at J, with 13 bases between the two ends. Here the CDR3 DNA reads TGTGCCAGCAGCCCCGTAGGCGGGGCCCAGCATTTT. Translated: CASSPVGGAQHF.

This chain connects TRBV28 to TRBJ1-2; the match to TRBD1 covers 10 bases. There are 14 residues in the CDR3. Germline V gene lookup returns CDR1 MDHEN and CDR2 SYDVKM. V dropped 3 bases and J dropped 6; count of bases not matched to a gene: 4. CDR3 residues: CASSLGQGSDGYTF. CDR3 nucleotide sequence: TGTGCCAGCAGTTTGGGACAGGGGTCGGATGGCTACACCTTC.

This chain connects TRBV2 to TRBJ1-4, with 8 bases identical to TRBD1. The CDR3 length is 15 residues. Trimming cost V 4 bases and J 3 bases; bases outside gene matches: 4. CDR1 and CDR2 from the germline V gene are SNHLY and FYNNEI. The CDR3 here is CASSGTGMANEKLFF. The CDR3, as DNA: TGTGCCAGCAGTGGGACAGGGATGGCTAATGAAAAACTGTTTTTT.

The chain couples TRBV28 to TRBJ2-1, with TRBD1 identical over 11 bases. CDR3 length: 15 amino acids. Germline CDR1 reads MDHEN; CDR2 reads SYDVKM. V trimming: 8 bases; J trimming: 8 bases; junction bases outside the gene matches: 11. The CDR3 protein is CASRPPGQGAYEQFF. CDR3 coding DNA: TGTGCCAGCCGACCGCCCGGACAGGGGGCCTATGAGCAGTTCTTC.

The CDR3 is CASSEMTTGGVTDTQYF. DNA of the CDR3: TGTGCCAGCAGCGAAATGACCACTGGGGGGGTCACAGATACGCAGTATTTT. V is TRBV3-1 (or the pseudogene TRBV3-2) and J is TRBJ2-3; TRBD2 matches at 7 bases. Germline V gene lookup returns CDR1 LGHDT and CDR2 YNNKEL (reference sequence). J lost 2 bases, V lost 5 bases, and 13 bases had no gene match. The CDR3 sequence is 17 residues long.

V gene TRBV12-3 or TRBV12-4 combines with J gene TRBJ2-1; D gene ambiguous. Deletions cut 3 bases from V and 8 bases from J, with 5 bases between. The CDR3 length is 11 residues. CDR3 protein: CASSLSYEQFF. CDR3 sequence (DNA): TGTGCCAGCAGTTTGTCGTATGAGCAGTTCTTC.

The V and J genes are TRBV6-5 and TRBJ2-1; weak D call: TRBD2 (5 bases). The ends were cut back, 7 bases at V and 8 bases at J, with 15 bases in the middle. CDR3 length: 13 amino acids. Germline loops: CDR1 MNHEY, CDR2 SVGAGI. The CDR3 reads CASTRGPGDEQFF. Written as DNA, the CDR3 is TGTGCCAGCACCCGGGGTCCTGGGGATGAGCAGTTCTTC.

The gene calls are TRBV19 and TRBJ2-5; 7 positions agree with TRBD2. V shed 6 bases and J 6 bases; nucleotides not matched to a gene: 7. Germline V gene sequence: CDR1 LNHDA, CDR2 SQIVND (reference sequence). The CDR3 is 13 amino acids. The CDR3 DNA reads as TGTGCCAGTAGGGGGGAGGGTATGAAGACCCAGTACTTC. Protein: CASRGEGMKTQYF.

The V call is TRBV28, the J call TRBJ1-2, with TRBD1 identical over 8 bases. This CDR3 comprises 16 residues. V trimming: 4 bases; J trimming: 4 bases; junction bases outside the gene matches: 11. Per the germline V gene, CDR1 is MDHEN and CDR2 is SYDVKM. The CDR3 DNA follows: TGTGCCAGCAGTTCTACCCCGACAGGGGAGATCTATGGCTACACCTTC. Translated, it gives CASSSTPTGEIYGYTF.

This clone was counted a single time. The V call is TRBV20-1, the J call TRBJ2-5, with TRBD2 identical over 12 bases. Unmatched junction bases numbered 9, after V lost 3 bases and J lost 4 bases. Per germline, CDR1 DFQATT and CDR2 SNEGSKA (reference sequence). The CDR3 sequence is 16 residues long. CDR3 DNA sequence: TGCAGTGCTAGTCGGGCTAGCGGGAGGGTATTAGAGACCCAGTACTTC. This sequence encodes CSASRASGRVLETQYF.

This clone was observed a single time. The chain has TRBV15 and TRBJ1-5; D may be TRBD1 (6 bases). The CDR3 is 16 amino acids. CDR1 is LNHNV, CDR2 YYDKDF, per germline (reference sequence). Trimming removed 2 bases from V and 5 bases from J, with 16 bases in between. DNA of the CDR3: TGTGCCACCAGCAGACCAAGTACAGGGTGGGATCAGCCCCAGCATTTT. The encoded protein is CATSRPSTGWDQPQHF.

The genes are TRBV19 and TRBJ2-2; 10 nucleotides align to TRBD1. Germline assignment: CDR1 LNHDA and CDR2 SQIVND (reference sequence). V dropped 11 bases and J dropped 8; count of bases not matched to a gene: 14. The CDR3 spans 15 residues. The CDR3, as DNA: TGTGCCGTTAGCTCGACAGGGGGCTCGGTAGGGGAGCTGTTTTTT. It translates to CAVSSTGGSVGELFF.

The rearrangement uses TRBV4-2 and TRBJ2-7, with D tentatively TRBD2 (7 bases). The length of the CDR3 is 16 residues. CDR1 and CDR2 (germline): LGHNA, YNFKEQ. Trimming took 0 bases from V and 7 from J, leaving 19 bases between them. CDR3 nucleotide sequence: TGTGCCAGCAGCCAAGATGGCGGGGGCTACTACGAGGAGCAGTACTTC. Its protein is CASSQDGGGYYEEQYF.

Written as DNA, the CDR3 is TGTGCCAGCAGCAGAACCGGGCCCGGCTACCAGACTAGCGGGGGCCCATACACCGGGGAGCTGTTTTTT. Translated: CASSRTGPGYQTSGGPYTGELFF. The V gene is TRBV7-9, the J gene TRBJ2-2; 12 nucleotides align to TRBD2. J lost 3 bases, V lost 5 bases, and 25 bases had no gene match. CDR3 length: 23 residues. CDR1 SEHNR and CDR2 FQNEAQ come from the germline V gene (reference sequence).